These 5 T cell receptor beta chains came from one sample sequenced in a study of cytomegalovirus exposure and HLA in healthy donors. PCR primers comprised 60 Vbeta and 13 Jbeta primers. Libraries were prepared by immunoSEQ multiplex PCR; TCRdb keeps only in-frame clonotypes and omits some of them. The sample has 130,000 or so clones, about 82% seen once. The sequenced sample consisted of PBMCs. The receptors stem from a man aged 25-40 years in good health and CMV-seronegative.

Here the CDR3 reads CASSQRLAKGTDTQYF. The CDR3 nucleotides are TGCGCCAGCAGCCAAAGACTAGCGAAGGGCACAGATACGCAGTATTTT. The chain employs TRBV4-1 and TRBJ2-3; TRBD2 agrees at 8 bases. The germline V gene has CDR1 MGHRA and CDR2 YSYEKL. Trimming took 2 bases from V and 1 from J; bases not matched to a gene: 5. The CDR3 covers 16 residues.

This clone was observed a few times. This chain joins TRBV4-3 and TRBJ1-4; D might be TRBD1 (5 bases). The germline V gene encodes CDR1 LGHNA and CDR2 YSLEER. CDR3 length: 13 residues. V lost 0 bases and J lost 6, with 5 bases in between. CDR3 bases: TGCGCCAGCAGCCAAGACAGGGATGAAAAACTGTTTTTT. Translated: CASSQDRDEKLFF.

V is TRBV4-2 and J is TRBJ1-5; the match to TRBD1 covers 9 bases. From germline, CDR1 is LGHNA and CDR2 YNFKEQ. The CDR3 is 17 amino acids. V was clipped by 4 bases and J by 0 bases; unmatched bases: 7. The chain's CDR3 is CASSRDGQGNSNQPQHF. In DNA form, the CDR3 reads TGTGCCAGCAGCCGAGACGGACAGGGGAATAGCAATCAGCCCCAGCATTTT.

The chain couples TRBV2 to TRBJ2-5, with TRBD2 matching over 8 bases. The germline gives CDR1 SNHLY, CDR2 FYNNEI. The CDR3 extends over 12 amino acids. Trimming at V came to 7 bases and at J to 5 bases, leaving 3 bases not matched to a gene. The CDR3 nucleotides are TGTGCCAGCAAGACGGGGGGGGAGACCCAGTACTTC. Protein product: CASKTGGETQYF.

This chain connects TRBV4-1 to TRBJ2-3, with D maybe TRBD2 (6 bases). With 2 bases removed from V and 4 bases from J, the gap between germline ends came to 16 bases. In germline, CDR1 is MGHRA, CDR2 YSYEKL. The CDR3 contains 16 residues. CDR3 in DNA: TGCGCCAGCAGCCAACGGGCCCGCAGGGAGGCAGATACGCAGTATTTT. Translation gives CASSQRARREADTQYF.